These 30 T cell receptor beta chains were sequenced from one sample in a study of T cells after yellow fever vaccination. TCRdb used MiXCR to reprocess the 5' RACE reads, holding one entry per CDR3 protein. This table has 100,000 to 150,000 distinct CDR3 sequences, under 8.5% appearing once. The specimen comprised CD4+ T cells sorted from PBMCs, sampled 9 to 11 days after the first yellow fever vaccination. The origin of the receptors is a young man who received the YFV17D yellow fever vaccine.

This chain uses TRBV18 with TRBJ2-7; the D is unclear. The germline V gene encodes CDR1 KGHSH and CDR2 LQKENI. The length of the CDR3 is 11 residues. Deletions cut 3 bases from V and 2 bases from J, with 2 bases between. CDR3 sequence (DNA): TGTGCCAGCTCACCCGCCTACGAGCAGTACGTC. It translates to CASSPAYEQYV.

This clonotype showed up many times. This rearrangement joins TRBV9 to TRBJ2-5, with D uncertain. Trimming stripped 0 bases from V and 7 bases from J, with 16 bases between. CDR1 and CDR2 from the germline V gene are SGDLS and YYNGEE. This CDR3 spans 15 amino acids. The CDR3 loop is CASSVGWSPPGTQYF. As DNA, the CDR3 is TGTGCCAGCAGCGTAGGATGGAGTCCCCCAGGGACCCAGTACTTC.

The sample holds many counts of this clonotype. This rearrangement joins TRBV6-2 or TRBV6-3 to TRBJ2-2; 7 nucleotides match TRBD1. The length of the CDR3 is 17 residues. The junction had 12 bases not matched to a gene; V was cut back by 7 bases and J by 1 base. Germline V CDR1 and CDR2: MNHEY, SVGEGT. As DNA, the CDR3 is TGTGCCAGCACTCTAAAGGCCGGACAGGAGAACACCGGGGAGCTGTTTTTT. The encoded protein is CASTLKAGQENTGELFF.

Ten or more counts support this clonotype. The chain is built from TRBV6-5 and TRBJ1-2; TRBD1 agrees at 7 bases. This CDR3 spans 15 amino acids. Germline V lookup: CDR1 MNHEY, CDR2 SVGAGI. Losses at the gene ends were 6 bases for V and 4 bases for J; bases not matched to a gene: 11. The CDR3 DNA follows: TGTGCCAGCAGCCGCCGACAGGGATATGCCTATGGCTACACCTTC. It yields the protein CASSRRQGYAYGYTF.

This clonotype occurred a few times. The chain carries TRBV20-1 and TRBJ1-5; D unresolved. V lost 3 bases to trimming and J lost 0 bases, with 9 bases between them. This CDR3 region has 14 residues. Germline V gene data show CDR1 as DFQATT and CDR2 as SNEGSKA (reference sequence). The CDR3 nucleotides read TGCAGTGCTAGTGGAGGGAATAGCAATCAGCCCCAGCATTTT. Translation gives CSASGGNSNQPQHF.

This clonotype was picked up many times. The chain carries TRBV13 and TRBJ2-1, with TRBD2 matching over 13 bases. The CDR3 runs 18 residues. CDR1 is PRHDT and CDR2 is FYEKMQ in the germline V gene (reference sequence). V was pared by 4 bases and J by 4 bases, with 10 bases of the junction left unmatched. CDR3: CASSSTLAGGRLYNEQFF. As DNA, the CDR3 is TGTGCCAGCAGCTCCACACTAGCGGGGGGGCGACTATACAATGAGCAGTTCTTC. The full variable domain, its missing parts supplied by reference TRBV13 and TRBJ2-1, is AAGVIQSPRHLIKEKRETATLKCYPIPRHDTVYWYQQGPGQDPQFLISFYEKMQSDKGSIPDRFSAQQFSDYHSELNMSSLELGDSALYFCASSSTLAGGRLYNEQFFGPGTRLTVL.

This clonotype was counted at least ten times. V usage is TRBV5-1 and J usage is TRBJ2-1, with 13 nucleotides matching TRBD2. Germline CDR1 and CDR2: SGHRS and YFSETQ. V lost 0 bases to trimming and J lost 10 bases; unmatched junction nucleotides: 7. CDR3 length: 16 amino acids. The CDR3 spells CASSLVPGLAGNEQFF. The CDR3 region has the DNA TGCGCCAGCAGCTTGGTCCCGGGACTAGCGGGGAACGAGCAGTTCTTC.

This clonotype appeared many times. This chain links TRBV5-1 with TRBJ2-2, with TRBD1 identical over 7 bases. This CDR3 spans 16 amino acids. V lost 5 bases, J lost 4 bases, and 11 bases stayed unmatched. The germline gives CDR1 SGHRS, CDR2 YFSETQ. The CDR3 here is CASSSDRVDVTGELFF. Here the CDR3 DNA reads TGCGCCAGCAGTTCCGACAGGGTAGATGTCACCGGGGAGCTGTTTTTT.

Comment on this clonotype: Possible read error: a much larger clone is one base away. The chain is built from TRBV7-6 and TRBJ2-7; possible D gene TRBD1, 6 bases. Germline V CDR1 and CDR2: SGHVS, FNYEAQ. This CDR3 has 12 residues. For the CDR3, the DNA is TGTGCCAGCAGCCCTGGGGGCTACGAGCATTACTTC. Amino acid sequence: CASSPGGYEHYF.

This clonotype occurred many times. The rearrangement uses TRBV12-3 or TRBV12-4 and TRBJ1-1; 9 positions match TRBD1. Trimming cost V 5 bases and J 1 base; bases outside gene matches: 11. This CDR3 region has 17 residues. CDR3 region: CASSRPRQGVGNTEAFF. The CDR3 coding sequence is TGTGCCAGCAGTCGACCACGACAGGGGGTCGGGAACACTGAAGCTTTCTTT.

This clonotype was counted many times. CDR3 in amino acids: CASGLDTQYF. The DNA of the CDR3 is TGTGCCAGCGGTTTGGACACGCAGTATTTT. The rearrangement uses TRBV25-1 and TRBJ2-3; D gene unclear. CDR1 is MGHDK and CDR2 is SYGVNS in the germline V gene. This CDR3 spans 10 amino acids. The V gene lost 8 bases and the J gene lost 9 bases, with 9 bases spanning the gap.

This clonotype came up many times. The CDR3 nucleotides are TGCGCCAGCAGCACGGACCCGAACACTGAAGCTTTCTTT. As protein: CASSTDPNTEAFF. The V call is TRBV5-1, the J call TRBJ1-1; D gene ambiguous. The V end lost 4 bases, the J end lost 1 base, and 8 bases lay between the germline ends. Germline loops: CDR1 SGHRS, CDR2 YFSETQ. The CDR3 has 13 amino acids.

This clonotype was observed at least ten times. The chain is built from TRBV9 and TRBJ2-5; 12 nucleotides agree with TRBD2. The junction had 7 bases not matched to a gene; V was cut back by 0 bases and J by 4 bases. The CDR3 runs 17 residues. Germline lookup yields CDR1 SGDLS and CDR2 YYNGEE. The chain's CDR3 is CASSVGGLGLAGETQYF. In DNA, the CDR3 is TGTGCCAGCAGCGTAGGGGGCCTGGGACTAGCGGGAGAGACCCAGTACTTC.

In this sample, this clonotype turned up many times. This sequence joins TRBV20-1 and TRBJ1-2, with TRBD1 identical over 8 bases. CDR3 size: 13 residues. CDR1 and CDR2 (germline): DFQATT, SNEGSKA (reference sequence). V dropped 4 bases and J dropped 6; count of bases not matched to a gene: 7. CDR3 amino acids: CSATTGALDGYTF. DNA of the CDR3: TGCAGTGCTACGACAGGGGCCCTTGATGGCTACACCTTC.

This clonotype was observed many times. The rearrangement joins TRBV5-1 to TRBJ1-1; D is uncertain. This CDR3 has 13 amino acids. Trimming removed 3 bases at V and 1 base at J, with 7 bases between. Germline CDR1 reads SGHRS; CDR2 reads YFSETQ. This CDR3 is CASSYRTNTEAFF. The CDR3 bases are TGCGCCAGCAGCTATCGTACGAACACTGAAGCTTTCTTT.

There are many counts of this clonotype. The V gene is TRBV5-1, the J gene TRBJ1-1; no reliable D call. V was cut by 2 bases and J by 1 base, with 6 bases left in between. From germline, CDR1 is SGHRS and CDR2 YFSETQ. CDR3 length: 13 amino acids. The CDR3 DNA follows: TGCGCCAGCAGCTTAACACCGAACACTGAAGCTTTCTTT. This sequence encodes CASSLTPNTEAFF.

This clonotype was recorded many times. CDR3 sequence reads: CASSATSGGLTDTQYF. CDR3 DNA: TGCGCCAGCAGCGCCACTAGCGGGGGGCTCACAGATACGCAGTATTTT. V and J are TRBV5-1 and TRBJ2-3; 12 bases are shared with TRBD2. Germline trimming cut 4 bases from V and 2 bases from J; bases unmatched to any gene: 5. Germline assignment: CDR1 SGHRS and CDR2 YFSETQ. The CDR3 runs 16 residues. The whole variable domain, remainder taken from reference TRBV5-1 and TRBJ2-3, is KAGVTQTPRYLIKTRGQQVTLSCSPISGHRSVSWYQQTPGQGLQFLFEYFSETQRNKGNFPGRFSGRQFSNSRSEMNVSTLELGDSALYLCASSATSGGLTDTQYFGPGTRLTVL.

This clonotype came up many times. The V gene is TRBV6-5, the J gene TRBJ2-7; 7 bases fit TRBD2. Germline V lookup: CDR1 MNHEY, CDR2 SVGAGI. With V trimmed by 0 bases and J by 0 bases, 2 bases remained unmatched. The CDR3 spans 15 residues. As DNA, the CDR3 is TGTGCCAGCAGTTACTCGCCTAGCGGCTCCTACGAGCAGTACTTC. This translates into CASSYSPSGSYEQYF.

Ten or more counts support this clonotype. V usage is TRBV7-2 and J usage is TRBJ1-2; D unclear. The CDR3 runs 13 residues. Germline values: CDR1 SGHTA, CDR2 FQGNSA. With 3 bases removed from V and 2 bases from J, the gap between germline ends came to 7 bases. The chain's CDR3 is CASSFGENYGYTF. The CDR3 region has the DNA TGTGCCAGCAGCTTCGGGGAGAACTATGGCTACACCTTC.

This clonotype was counted at least ten times. The chain recombines TRBV29-1 with TRBJ2-1, with 7 bases lining up with TRBD1. The CDR3 has 14 residues. J gave up 7 bases and V 6 bases, and 12 bases lay outside the gene matches. Germline V lookup: CDR1 SQVTM, CDR2 ANQGSEA. The CDR3 DNA reads TGCAGCGTACTACAGGGGATCCTAGGGAATGAGCAGTTCTTC. It is translated as CSVLQGILGNEQFF.

About this clonotype: This may arise from a read error, as a much more abundant clone is one base away. This chain links TRBV20-1 with TRBJ2-7, with 7 bases matching TRBD2. J lost 3 bases, V lost 5 bases, and 10 bases had no gene match. The CDR3 has 14 residues. Germline V lookup: CDR1 DFQATT, CDR2 SNEGSKA (reference sequence). The chain's CDR3 is CSAGSVTSRYEQYV. CDR3 coding DNA: TGCAGTGCTGGATCCGTGACTAGCCGCTACGAGCAGTACGTC.

This clonotype was observed many times. V and J are TRBV4-3 and TRBJ2-1, with D perhaps matching TRBD1 (6 bases). V lost 3 bases, J lost 2 bases, and 14 bases lay in between. In germline, CDR1 is LGHNA, CDR2 YSLEER. The CDR3 is 16 residues long. The CDR3 sequence is CASSQGANQAYNEQFF. The CDR3 coding sequence is TGCGCCAGCAGCCAGGGGGCAAATCAAGCCTACAATGAGCAGTTCTTC.

This CDR3 is CASSPWRGGTDTQYF. The CDR3 nucleotides read TGTGCCAGCAGTCCCTGGCGGGGGGGCACAGATACGCAGTATTTT. The chain combines TRBV7-3 with TRBJ2-3, with 8 bases matching TRBD2. The CDR3 spans 15 residues. V shed 6 bases and J 1 base; nucleotides not matched to a gene: 6. Germline V gene lookup returns CDR1 SGHTA and CDR2 FQGTGA.

The gene calls are TRBV5-1 and TRBJ2-7; tentatively, D is TRBD1 or TRBD2 (5 bases each). Germline CDR1 is SGHRS and CDR2 is YFSETQ. This CDR3 region has 14 residues. V shed 4 bases and J shed 3 bases, with 14 bases lying between them. In nucleotides, the CDR3 is TGCGCCAGCAGCCCCCGGGACCCAAGCTACGAGCAGTACTTC. Its protein is CASSPRDPSYEQYF.

This clonotype was picked up many times. The chain links TRBV5-1 to TRBJ1-6; no reliable D call. V lost 0 bases and J lost 3, with 13 bases in between. This CDR3 is built from 17 residues. Germline V gives CDR1 SGHRS, CDR2 YFSETQ. CDR3 sequence: CASSLDGASDYNSPLHF. CDR3 DNA sequence: TGCGCCAGCAGCTTGGATGGAGCTTCCGACTATAATTCACCCCTCCACTTT.

The sample holds many counts of this clonotype. The chain couples TRBV20-1 to TRBJ2-3; D is ambiguous. The V end lost 0 bases, the J end lost 5 bases, and 9 bases lay between the germline ends. The CDR3 loop spans 13 amino acids. The germline V gene has CDR1 DFQATT and CDR2 SNEGSKA (reference sequence). Here the CDR3 DNA reads TGCAGTGCTAGAGATTACGAACGAGATACGCAGTATTTT. It yields the protein CSARDYERDTQYF.

This rearrangement joins TRBV23-1 to TRBJ2-2; perhaps TRBD1 as D (6 bases). TRBV23-1 is known as an ORF, though its function is uncertain. The CDR3 has 15 amino acids. Deletions cut 6 bases from V and 4 bases from J, with 15 bases between. The CDR3 DNA reads TGCGCCAGCAGCCGCACAGGGAGTAGCACCGGGGAGCTGTTTTTT. Translation: CASSRTGSSTGELFF.

This clonotype has ten or more counts. This chain joins TRBV6-5 and TRBJ2-4; maybe TRBD1 (6 bases). Germline V CDR1 and CDR2: MNHEY, SVGAGI. The V and J ends lost 10 bases and 0 bases respectively, with 7 bases between them. There are 12 residues in the CDR3. The CDR3 sequence: CATGVAKNIQYF. DNA of the CDR3: TGTGCCACAGGGGTAGCCAAAAACATTCAGTACTTC.

A word on this clonotype: Possible read error: a much larger clone is one base away. This sequence joins TRBV20-1 and TRBJ2-5, with a weak D call TRBD2 (5 bases). CDR3 length: 18 amino acids. The V gene lost 4 bases and the J gene lost 2 bases, with 26 bases spanning the gap. CDR1 and CDR2 from the germline V gene are DFQATT and SNEGSKA (reference sequence). CDR3 sequence (DNA): TGCAGTGCTACGGGATCGAGAGGTCCCAGTCTTCCGCAAGAGACCCAGTACTTC. It encodes CSATGSRGPSLPQETQYF.

This clonotype came up many times. The chain uses TRBV19 and TRBJ2-5, with D possibly being TRBD1 (5 bases). V was clipped by 5 bases and J by 3 bases, with 10 bases between them. The CDR3 has 13 amino acids. Germline values: CDR1 LNHDA, CDR2 SQIVND (reference sequence). The CDR3 DNA reads as TGTGCCAGTAGTTCTTGGGGCGAAGAGACCCAGTACTTC. Its protein product is CASSSWGEETQYF.